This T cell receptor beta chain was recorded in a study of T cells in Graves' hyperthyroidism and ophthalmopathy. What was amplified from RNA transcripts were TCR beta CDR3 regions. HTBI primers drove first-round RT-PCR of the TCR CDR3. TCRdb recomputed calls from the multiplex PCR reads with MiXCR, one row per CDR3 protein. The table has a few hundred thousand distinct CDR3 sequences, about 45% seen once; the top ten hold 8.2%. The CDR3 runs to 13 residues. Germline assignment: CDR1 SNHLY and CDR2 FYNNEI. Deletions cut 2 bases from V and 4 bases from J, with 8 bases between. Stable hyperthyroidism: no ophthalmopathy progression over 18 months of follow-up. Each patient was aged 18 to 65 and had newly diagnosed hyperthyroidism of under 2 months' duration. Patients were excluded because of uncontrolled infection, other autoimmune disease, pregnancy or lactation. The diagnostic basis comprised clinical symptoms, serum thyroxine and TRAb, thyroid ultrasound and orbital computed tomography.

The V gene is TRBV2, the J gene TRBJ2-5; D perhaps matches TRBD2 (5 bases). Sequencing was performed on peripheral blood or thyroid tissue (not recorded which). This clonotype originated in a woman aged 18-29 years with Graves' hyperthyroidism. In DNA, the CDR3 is TGTGCCAGCAGTGAATCCAGCGGAGAGACCCAGTACTTC. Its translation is CASSESSGETQYF. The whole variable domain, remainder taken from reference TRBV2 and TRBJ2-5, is EPEVTQTPSHQVTQMGQEVILRCVPISNHLYFYWYRQILGQKVEFLVSFYNNEISEKSEIFDDQFSVERPDGSNFTLKIRSTKLEDSAMYFCASSESSGETQYFGPGTRLLVL.